The 8 T cell receptor beta chains in this list originate from one sample, sequenced in a study of human T cells and chemical hapten exposure. Total RNA was isolated from whole blood that had not been fractionated. MiXCR, run by TCRdb on the 5' RACE reads, gives a single entry per CDR3 protein. Here the sample spans 81,000 or so distinct CDR3 sequences, about 8.4% being singletons. These receptor sequences come from a male donor in good health.

In regard to this clonotype: This may be a read error, as it is one base from a much larger clone. J is TRBJ2-1 and V is TRBV9, with 7 bases aligning to TRBD1. The germline gives CDR1 SGDLS, CDR2 YYNGEE. The CDR3 is made up of 16 amino acids. The CDR3 protein is CAGSAGQASSYNEQFF. The DNA for the CDR3 is TGTGCCGGCAGCGCCGGACAGGCGAGCTCCTACAATGAGCAGTTCTTC. The full variable domain, its missing parts supplied by reference TRBV9 and TRBJ2-1, is DSGVTQTPKHLITATGQRVTLRCSPRSGDLSVYWYQQSLDQGLQFLIQYYNGEERAKGNILERFSAQQFPDLHSELNLSSLELGDSALYFCAGSAGQASSYNEQFFGPGTRLTVL.

The genes are TRBV21-1 and TRBJ2-7; TRBD2 reflects the table's D call only, with no check against the DNA. TRBV21-1 is termed a pseudogene. The CDR3 consists of 16 residues. In DNA form, the CDR3 reads TGTGCCAGCAGCAACAACTTAGCGGCAGCTTCCTACGAGCAGTACTTC. Amino acid sequence: CASSNNLAAASYEQYF.

The chain links TRBV12-3 or TRBV12-4 to TRBJ2-5; TRBD1 agrees at 9 bases. The CDR3 sequence is 15 residues long. The J segment lost 1 base and the V segment lost 6 bases, leaving 6 bases of the junction unmatched. In DNA, the CDR3 is TGTGCCAGCAGACCCGGGACAGGGTTCCAAGAGACCCAGTACTTC. Translating it yields CASRPGTGFQETQYF.

The table lists this clonotype with a few counts. The J gene is TRBJ2-6, the V gene TRBV6-2 or TRBV6-3; D perhaps matches TRBD1 (6 bases). This CDR3 is 18 amino acids long. Germline loops: CDR1 MNHEY, CDR2 SVGEGT. V was pared by 5 bases and J by 0 bases, with 17 bases between. The CDR3 DNA reads TGTGCCAGCAGTCGCCACCGGGACACCGGCTCTGGGGCCAACGTCCTGACTTTC. Protein: CASSRHRDTGSGANVLTF.

There are many counts of this clonotype. The rearrangement joins TRBV29-1 to TRBJ1-1; TRBD1 might be the D (6 bases). Germline V gives CDR1 SQVTM, CDR2 ANQGSEA. The CDR3 is made up of 14 amino acids. V was trimmed by 7 bases and J by 1 base, leaving 16 bases between them. The CDR3 DNA follows: TGCAGCGCCAGAGGGGCGACAGGGAACACTGAAGCTTTCTTT. It specifies CSARGATGNTEAFF.

This clonotype was observed a handful of times. The rearrangement joins TRBV7-2 to TRBJ2-1, with 7 positions matching TRBD1. The CDR3 is 14 residues long. Per the germline V gene, CDR1 is SGHTA and CDR2 is FQGNSA. The V gene end was trimmed by 5 bases and the J gene end by 4 bases; junction bases not matched to a gene: 5. The CDR3 region is CASSPGGFYNEQFF. In nucleotides, the CDR3 is TGTGCCAGCAGCCCAGGGGGATTTTACAATGAGCAGTTCTTC.

J is TRBJ2-2 and V is TRBV5-1; D remains unclear. Looked up from germline, CDR1 is SGHRS and CDR2 is YFSETQ. V lost 1 base to trimming and J lost 9 bases, with 4 bases between them. The CDR3 sequence is 11 residues long. CDR3 sequence (DNA): TGCGCCAGCAGCTTGAACTGGGAGCTGTTTTTT. Amino acids: CASSLNWELFF.

The chain combines TRBV9 with TRBJ2-3, with D possibly matching TRBD2 (6 bases). The ends were cut back, 4 bases at V and 1 base at J, with 19 bases in the middle. Germline lookup yields CDR1 SGDLS and CDR2 YYNGEE. This CDR3 has 17 residues. As DNA, the CDR3 is TGTGCCAGCAGCCCTCATGGAGGGGCAGTCCGCACAGATACGCAGTATTTT. Translated: CASSPHGGAVRTDTQYF. Variable domain in full (rest from reference TRBV9 and TRBJ2-3): DSGVTQTPKHLITATGQRVTLRCSPRSGDLSVYWYQQSLDQGLQFLIQYYNGEERAKGNILERFSAQQFPDLHSELNLSSLELGDSALYFCASSPHGGAVRTDTQYFGPGTRLTVL.